This T cell receptor (beta chain) comes out of a study of T cell repertoires in cytomegalovirus infection. This clonotype was observed a few times. What it recognizes is unknown. TCRdb ran MiXCR on the reads and lists one entry per CDR3 protein. The sample has fewer than 350,000 distinct CDR3 sequences, roughly 9.5% seen once. General observations from the study: Cumulated frequencies of public TCR beta families served to identify carriers of CMV plus the relevant HLA. HLA-C-restricted CMV-specific TCR beta clonotypes were dominant in the ex vivo response.

This CDR3 has 18 residues. Trimming left V 4 bases short and J 1 base short, with 19 bases between. Germline CDR1 is MNHNY and CDR2 is SVGAGI (reference sequence). The receptor was isolated from a human donor in good health (CMV status not recorded). Some clones in this sample may be carry-over from other donors' samples. Sequencing input: PBMCs. The J gene is TRBJ2-2, the V gene TRBV6-6; D is unclear. CDR3 DNA: TGTGCCAGCAGTTCCCCAGACATAGCCCGATTGAACACCGGGGAGCTGTTTTTT. Amino acid sequence: CASSSPDIARLNTGELFF.